Presented here are 2 T cell receptor beta chains from one specimen sequenced in a study of blood T cell repertoires in COVID-19. Method: immunoSEQ multiplex PCR; TCRdb's copy keeps in-frame clones and lacks some. The table has about 170,000 clones, approximately 85% seen once; the top ten hold less than 9%. The specimen sequenced was peripheral blood. These TCRs come from a man in his forties who had recovered from COVID-19.

The chain joins TRBV18 to TRBJ2-3; possible D gene TRBD1, 6 bases. Trimming took 5 bases from V and 0 from J, leaving 24 bases between them. This CDR3 region has 19 residues. Germline V gives CDR1 KGHSH, CDR2 LQKENI. The DNA for the CDR3 is TGTGCCAGCTCAGGGGCCCCGGACAGCCGCACCCCTAGCACAGATACGCAGTATTTT. It is translated as CASSGAPDSRTPSTDTQYF.

For the CDR3, the DNA is TGTGCCAGTGGCGTTGATCGAGGGTCCTATGGCTACACCTTC. Translation gives CASGVDRGSYGYTF. The rearrangement joins TRBV19 to TRBJ1-2; unclear D gene. The germline V gene has CDR1 LNHDA and CDR2 SQIVND (reference sequence). Trimming removed 8 bases from V and 4 bases from J, with 17 bases in between. The CDR3 has 14 residues.